A selection of T cell receptor beta chains follows, all from one sample in a study of human T cells and chemical hapten exposure. From the 5' RACE reads, TCRdb called clonotypes with MiXCR, one entry per CDR3 protein. This sample has about 120,000 distinct CDR3 sequences; approximately 20% occur once, and the top ten carry approximately 2.8%. Receptors originate from a human donor in good health. Each CDR3 is given with its conserved first and last residue. The order of the fields is D gene, CDR3 length, clone size, J gene, V gene, CDR3 DNA, CDR3 protein. The D gene is left open where the match is weak. For some rows the clone size is stated as once, few or many, or as a class when expanded; others skip it.

TRBD1,15,NA,TRBJ2-1,TRBV7-9,TGTGCCAGCAGCTTATATACAGGGGGGTACAATGAGCAGTTCTTC,CASSLYTGGYNEQFF
NA,13,NA,TRBJ2-7,TRBV6-1,TGTGCCAGCAGTGATACTAACAGGCGAGGGCAGTACTTC,CASSDTNRRGQYF
TRBD2,16,few,TRBJ2-1,TRBV6-5,TGTGCCAGCAGTTACTTCCCTAGCGGGATTTCTAATGAGCAGTTCTTC,CASSYFPSGISNEQFF
NA,14,few,TRBJ1-1,TRBV28,TGTGCCAGCAGTTTATGGCGGAGAAACACTGAAGCTTTCTTT,CASSLWRRNTEAFF
TRBD2,17,many,TRBJ2-2,TRBV12-3/TRBV12-4,TGTGCCAGCAGTCCCAGACTAGCGACTTGGCCCACCGGGGAGCTGTTTTTT,CASSPRLATWPTGELFF
NA,14,NA,TRBJ2-3,TRBV10-1,TGCGCCAGCAGTGAAACGGCCGGCACAGATACGCAGTATTTT,CASSETAGTDTQYF
TRBD1,14,many,TRBJ1-2,TRBV6-6,TGTGCCAGCAGCTCCACCCCACAGGGGGCTGGCTACACCTTC,CASSSTPQGAGYTF
TRBD2,13,few,TRBJ2-5,TRBV29-1,TGCAGCGTTGAACGGGGGGGCACAGAGACCCAGTACTTC,CSVERGGTETQYF
NA,15,few,TRBJ1-5,TRBV12-3/TRBV12-4,TGTGCCAGCAGTCCCTACCGCGAGGGGTATCAGCCCCAGCATTTT,CASSPYREGYQPQHF
TRBD1,16,many,TRBJ2-3,TRBV24-1,TGTGCCACCAGTGACGAGGGACAGGGGGCAGGCGATACGCAGTATTTT,CATSDEGQGAGDTQYF
NA,14,NA,TRBJ1-1,TRBV12-3/TRBV12-4,TGTGCCAGCAGTTCACAACTTGGGAGACAGGAAGCTTTCTTT,CASSSQLGRQEAFF
NA,14,NA,TRBJ1-1,TRBV14,TGTGCCAGCAGCCGGAGACTTGGTGAGACTGAAGCTTTCTTT,CASSRRLGETEAFF
NA,14,NA,TRBJ2-2,TRBV29-1,TGCAGCGTTGATCCCTCAGGAGGGACCGGGGAGCTGTTTTTT,CSVDPSGGTGELFF
TRBD1,14,NA,TRBJ1-1,TRBV29-1,TGCAGCGTTGAAGGTACAGGGGCGTGGACTGAAGCTTTCTTT,CSVEGTGAWTEAFF
TRBD2,18,few,TRBJ2-3,TRBV24-1,TGTGCCACCAGTGACCCCCCGACTAGCGGATTTTCCACAGATACGCAGTATTTT,CATSDPPTSGFSTDTQYF
NA,14,NA,TRBJ2-1,TRBV24-1,TGTGCCACCAGCCCCTCAGGGTCCTACAATGAGCAGTTCTTC,CATSPSGSYNEQFF
TRBD2,16,NA,TRBJ2-7,TRBV4-2,TGTGCCAGCAGCCAAGATATCGCGGGAGGGCTGGCAGAGCAGTACTTC,CASSQDIAGGLAEQYF
NA,15,few,TRBJ2-6,TRBV24-1,TGTGCCACCAGTGATTCCACCTCTGGGGCCAACGTCCTGACTTTC,CATSDSTSGANVLTF
NA,15,once,TRBJ1-4,TRBV4-1,TGCGCCAGCAGCCAAGATACAGCAACTAATGAAAAACTGTTTTTT,CASSQDTATNEKLFF
NA,17,few,TRBJ1-2,TRBV5-1,TGCGCCAGCAGCTTGGGGTACAGTCGGATAGCTAACTATGGCTACACCTTC,CASSLGYSRIANYGYTF
TRBD1,15,few,TRBJ2-7,TRBV4-1,TGCGCCAGCAGCCCCCGGACAGGGATTGCCTACGAGCAGTACTTC,CASSPRTGIAYEQYF
NA,11,many,TRBJ2-5,TRBV29-1,TGCAGCGCGCGGGGCGCGGAGACCCAGTACTTC,CSARGAETQYF
NA,15,NA,TRBJ1-2,TRBV25-1,TGTGCCAGCAGTGATATAAGTAGGGGGGCCTATGGCTACACCTTC,CASSDISRGAYGYTF
TRBD1,15,few,TRBJ1-2,TRBV9,TGTGCCAGCAGCCCTGGACAGGGTGTGGCCTATGGCTACACCTTC,CASSPGQGVAYGYTF
TRBD1,15,few,TRBJ1-6,TRBV7-9,TGTGCCAGCAGCTCTGGACAGGGGAATAATTCACCCCTCCACTTT,CASSSGQGNNSPLHF
NA,12,NA,TRBJ2-7,TRBV6-5,TGTGCCAGCAGTTACCCTGGAGGTGAGCAGTACTTC,CASSYPGGEQYF
TRBD1,16,few,TRBJ2-7,TRBV20-1,TGCAGTGCCACGGGACAGGGGTACGGTAGAGCTGACGAGCAGTACTTC,CSATGQGYGRADEQYF
NA,12,NA,TRBJ1-2,TRBV5-4,TGTGCCAGCAGCTTGGTAGAGGAAGGCTACACCTTC,CASSLVEEGYTF
NA,14,NA,TRBJ2-7,TRBV29-1,TGCAGCGTTGAGAAGACAGGCAGCTCCTACGAGCAGTACTTC,CSVEKTGSSYEQYF
NA,16,NA,TRBJ2-4,TRBV28,TGTGCCAGCAGCCGTAATCAGGGGAGGCTAGACAACATTCAGTACTTC,CASSRNQGRLDNIQYF
TRBD1,16,few,TRBJ1-5,TRBV20-1,TGCAGTGCTAGAGATTGGCGGACAGGCTCGGGGGAGCCCCAGCATTTT,CSARDWRTGSGEPQHF
NA,15,NA,TRBJ1-6,TRBV30,TGTGCCTGGAGTGTACGGGAGAAATGGGATTCACCCCTCCACTTT,CAWSVREKWDSPLHF
NA,13,few,TRBJ1-1,TRBV7-3,TGTGCCAGCAGCTTTCAGGCGAACACTGAAGCTTTCTTT,CASSFQANTEAFF
NA,14,few,TRBJ1-3,TRBV28,TGTGCCAGCAGCCCTGACAGGCCTGGAAACACCATATATTTT,CASSPDRPGNTIYF
NA,14,NA,TRBJ1-5,TRBV4-1,TGCGCCAGCAGCCAGGCCACAGGGAGTCAGCCCCAGCATTTT,CASSQATGSQPQHF
NA,14,NA,TRBJ2-2,TRBV4-1,TGCGCCAGCCGGCGGGCGGGCGGGACCGGGGAGCTGTTTTTT,CASRRAGGTGELFF
NA,15,many,TRBJ1-3,TRBV15,TGTGCCACCAGCATCGGGACAAGCTCTGGAAACACCATATATTTT,CATSIGTSSGNTIYF
TRBD2,20,NA,TRBJ2-3,TRBV4-1,TGCGCCAGCAGCCAAGATCACAAGCCTCGGGCTAGCGGGAGAACAGATACGCAGTATTTT,CASSQDHKPRASGRTDTQYF
TRBD2,14,NA,TRBJ2-7,TRBV27,TGTGCCAGCAGTCCCCGGACTAGCGGGACCGAGCAGTACTTC,CASSPRTSGTEQYF
TRBD1,15,few,TRBJ2-6,TRBV7-3,TGTGCCAGCAGCTTACAGACAGGGCGTGACTACGTCCTGACTTTC,CASSLQTGRDYVLTF
NA,13,once,TRBJ2-6,TRBV6-4,TGTGCCAGCAGTCCCCATGGGGCCAACGTCCTGACTTTC,CASSPHGANVLTF
NA,14,NA,TRBJ1-5,TRBV24-1,TGTGCCACCAGTGAACCGGGTCCGGACCAGCCCCAGCATTTT,CATSEPGPDQPQHF
NA,16,few,TRBJ2-7,TRBV28,TGTGCCAGCAGTGTTCCGGGACATCCTTGGGGCTACGAGCAGTACTTC,CASSVPGHPWGYEQYF
NA,16,once,TRBJ2-1,TRBV7-2,TGTGCCAGCAGCTATAGCGGTCCGCGGGACCGCAATGAGCAGTTCTTC,CASSYSGPRDRNEQFF
NA,14,few,TRBJ1-1,TRBV29-1,TGCAGCGTTGATTGGGGAGCCAAAATAGGTGAAGCTTTCTTT,CSVDWGAKIGEAFF
NA,14,NA,TRBJ2-7,TRBV18,TGTGCCAGCTCATCCTCAACTGTTGCCTACGAGCAGTACTTC,CASSSSTVAYEQYF